The present entry profiles one T cell receptor (beta chain) with its context. The target antigen is unknown. The repertoire was sequenced with immunoSEQ multiplex PCR; TCRdb's copy has only in-frame clones and lacks some. The repertoire holds around 130,000 clones, with about 93% as singletons. This entry belongs to a study of OX40 agonist ivuxolimab in advanced cancers. Overall study context: Treatment received earlier with anti-PD-1, anti-PD-L1 or anti-CTLA-4 agents was allowed, and over 30% had some.

Study findings and constraints: In CD8+ T cells, expanded clones were on average more numerous than in CD4+.

The sample in question was CD4+ or CD8+ T cells sorted from blood, obtained in a trial of the OX40 agonist ivuxolimab. The TCR sequence derives from an adult with an advanced solid tumor such as melanoma, head and neck, liver or kidney cancer.

The CDR3 DNA is TGTGCCAGCTCACCACCGTACAGTCTTGGTGAGCAGTACTTC. Encoded protein: CASSPPYSLGEQYF. The V call is TRBV18, the J call TRBJ2-7; D is unclear. V shed 0 bases and J shed 7 bases, with 13 bases lying between them. Germline-derived CDR1 and CDR2 are KGHSH and LQKENI. The CDR3 extends over 14 amino acids.